These T cell receptor beta chains were read from a single sample in a study of shared clonotypes between healthy human individuals. Profiling relied on immunoSEQ multiplex PCR, and the TCRdb table lists in-frame clones only, not all of them. The profile shows over a million clones, around 95% of them singletons. The sequencing input was naive CD4+ T cells sorted from blood. The receptor source for this set is a man in his thirties or forties in good health. Each CDR3 is given with its conserved first and last residue.

CDR3	V	J
CASSPGTVGDQPQHF	TRBV7-9	TRBJ1-5
CASSLGPGGDEQYF	TRBV28	TRBJ2-7
CASSSRGRLAGRYNEQFF	TRBV28	TRBJ2-1
CASSPQGRGEQYF	TRBV18	TRBJ2-7
CASSKRGVEQFF	TRBV21-1	TRBJ2-1
CASKGSGTGGQETQYF	TRBV2	TRBJ2-5
CASSLAGVTAGVNTEAFF	TRBV7-9	TRBJ1-1
CASSSPRNTEAFF	TRBV11-2	TRBJ1-1
CSVPPPGSVTYNEQFF	TRBV29-1	TRBJ2-1
CASSAPGQGARGYTF	TRBV9	TRBJ1-2
CASGATYNEQFF	TRBV10-1	TRBJ2-1
CASSFQGRAGTDTQYF	TRBV5-1	TRBJ2-3
CASSWDRGQFF	TRBV5-5	TRBJ2-1
CSARVNNEQFF	TRBV20-1	TRBJ2-1
CASRGSGKPPEQYF	TRBV6-6	TRBJ2-7
CASSLVGASQETQYF	TRBV5-4	TRBJ2-5
CASSLSDRTYEQYF	TRBV5-4	TRBJ2-7
CASSKELGAIYEQYF	TRBV19	TRBJ2-7
CASSARTGRSEAFF	TRBV6-1	TRBJ1-1
CASSWATGVSETQYF	TRBV25-1	TRBJ2-5
CASSLEGDPNQPQHF	TRBV7-2	TRBJ1-5
CASSLVAAGGRFNEQFF	TRBV5-6	TRBJ2-1
CASSLLGQMSSGNTIYF	TRBV5-1	TRBJ1-3